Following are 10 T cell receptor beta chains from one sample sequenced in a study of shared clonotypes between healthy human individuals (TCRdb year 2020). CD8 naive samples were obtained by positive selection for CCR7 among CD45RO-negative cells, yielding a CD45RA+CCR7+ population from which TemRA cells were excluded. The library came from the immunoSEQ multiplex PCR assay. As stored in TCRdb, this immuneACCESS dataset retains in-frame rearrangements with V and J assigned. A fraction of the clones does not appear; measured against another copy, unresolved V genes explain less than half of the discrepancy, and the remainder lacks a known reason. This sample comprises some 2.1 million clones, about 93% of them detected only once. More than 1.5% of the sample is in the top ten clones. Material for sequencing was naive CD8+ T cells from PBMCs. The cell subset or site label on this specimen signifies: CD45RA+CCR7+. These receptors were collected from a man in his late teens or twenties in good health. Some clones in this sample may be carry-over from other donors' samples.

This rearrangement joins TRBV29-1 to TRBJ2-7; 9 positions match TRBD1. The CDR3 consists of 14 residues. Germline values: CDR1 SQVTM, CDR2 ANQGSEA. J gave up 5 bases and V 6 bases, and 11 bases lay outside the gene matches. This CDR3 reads CSVGGTGKVHEQYF. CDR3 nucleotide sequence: TGCAGCGTGGGGGGGACAGGGAAGGTCCACGAGCAGTACTTC.

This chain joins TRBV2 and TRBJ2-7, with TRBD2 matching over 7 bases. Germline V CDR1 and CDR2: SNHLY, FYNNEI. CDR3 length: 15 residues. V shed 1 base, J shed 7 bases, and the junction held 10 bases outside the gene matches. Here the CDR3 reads CASSEGQVGGREQYF. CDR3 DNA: TGTGCCAGCAGTGAAGGTCAAGTGGGAGGGCGGGAGCAGTACTTC. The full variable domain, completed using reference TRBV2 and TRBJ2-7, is EPEVTQTPSHQVTQMGQEVILRCVPISNHLYFYWYRQILGQKVEFLVSFYNNEISEKSEIFDDQFSVERPDGSNFTLKIRSTKLEDSAMYFCASSEGQVGGREQYFGPGTRLTVT.

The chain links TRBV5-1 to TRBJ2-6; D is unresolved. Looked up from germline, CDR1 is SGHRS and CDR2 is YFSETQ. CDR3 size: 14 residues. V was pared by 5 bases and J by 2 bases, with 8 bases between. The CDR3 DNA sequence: TGCGCCAGCAGTGGTGGGACTGGGGCCAACGTCCTGACTTTC. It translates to CASSGGTGANVLTF.

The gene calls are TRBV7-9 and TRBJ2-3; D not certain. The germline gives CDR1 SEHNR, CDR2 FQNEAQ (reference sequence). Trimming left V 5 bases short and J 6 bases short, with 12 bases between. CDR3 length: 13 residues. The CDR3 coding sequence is TGTGCCAGCAGCACTCATCTAGGGGATACGCAGTATTTT. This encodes CASSTHLGDTQYF. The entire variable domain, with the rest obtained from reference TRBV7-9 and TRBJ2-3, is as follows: DTGVSQNPRHKITKRGQNVTFRCDPISEHNRLYWYRQTLGQGPEFLTYFQNEAQLEKSRLLSDRFSAERPKGSFSTLEIQRTEQGDSAMYLCASSTHLGDTQYFGPGTRLTVL.

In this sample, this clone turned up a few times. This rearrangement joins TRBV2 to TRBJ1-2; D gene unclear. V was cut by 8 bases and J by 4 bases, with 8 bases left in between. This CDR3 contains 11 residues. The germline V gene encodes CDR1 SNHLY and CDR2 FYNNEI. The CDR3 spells CASSKSYGYTF. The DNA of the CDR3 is TGTGCCAGCTCGAAGTCCTATGGCTACACCTTC.

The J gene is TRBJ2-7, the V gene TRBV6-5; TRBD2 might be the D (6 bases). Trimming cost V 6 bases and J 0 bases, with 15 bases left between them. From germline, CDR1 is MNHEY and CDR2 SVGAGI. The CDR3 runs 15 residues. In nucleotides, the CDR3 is TGTGCCAGCAGGGACCTGCGGGAACTCTCCTACGAGCAGTACTTC. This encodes CASRDLRELSYEQYF.

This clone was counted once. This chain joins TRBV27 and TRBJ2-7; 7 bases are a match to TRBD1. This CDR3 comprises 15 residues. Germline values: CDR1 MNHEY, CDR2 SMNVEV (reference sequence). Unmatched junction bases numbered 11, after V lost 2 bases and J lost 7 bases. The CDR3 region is CASSLDRVSSREQYF. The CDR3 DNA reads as TGTGCCAGCAGTTTAGACAGGGTCTCTTCGAGGGAGCAGTACTTC.

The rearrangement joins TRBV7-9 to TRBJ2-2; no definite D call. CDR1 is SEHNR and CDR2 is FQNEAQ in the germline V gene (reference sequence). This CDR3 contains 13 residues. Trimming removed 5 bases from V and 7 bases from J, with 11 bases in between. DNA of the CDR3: TGTGCCAGCAGCCTGGAGCATGGCGGGGAGCTGTTTTTT. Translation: CASSLEHGGELFF.

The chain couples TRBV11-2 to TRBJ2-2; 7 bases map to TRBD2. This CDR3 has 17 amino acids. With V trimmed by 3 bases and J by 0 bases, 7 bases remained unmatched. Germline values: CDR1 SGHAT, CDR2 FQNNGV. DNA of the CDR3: TGTGCCAGCAGCTTCCGGCGGGAGAGGCCGAACACCGGGGAGCTGTTTTTT. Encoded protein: CASSFRRERPNTGELFF.

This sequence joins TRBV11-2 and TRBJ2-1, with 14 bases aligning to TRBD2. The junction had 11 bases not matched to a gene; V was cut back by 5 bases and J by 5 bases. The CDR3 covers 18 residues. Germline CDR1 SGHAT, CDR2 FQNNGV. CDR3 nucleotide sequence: TGTGCCAGCAGCGCCAGACTAGCGGGAGGGCCTCGAGACAATGAGCAGTTCTTC. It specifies CASSARLAGGPRDNEQFF.